This T cell receptor (beta chain) was captured by sequencing in a study of post-analysis software for immune sequencing data. General observations from the study: Included in a set of roughly five TRBV segments more frequent in patients than controls were TRBV5-6, TRBV5-1 and TRBV20-1.

Note on this clonotype: What it recognizes is unknown.

Germline CDR1 MGHRA, CDR2 YSYEKL. V was shortened by 1 base and J by 4 bases, with 20 bases between the two germline ends. The CDR3 consists of 18 residues. Every TCR beta cDNA library bore unique molecular identifiers. TCRdb reprocessed the PCR reads via MiXCR and lists one record per CDR3 protein. The table includes roughly 600,000 distinct CDR3 sequences, 44% detected once. The genes are TRBV4-1 and TRBJ1-3; possible D gene TRBD1, 5 bases. The clonotype comes from a girl between 5 and 17 years old with multiple sclerosis. Sequenced: blood. In DNA form, the CDR3 reads TGCGCCAGCAGCCAAGGCGGGCTTCCGGGACTGACGGGAAACACCATATATTTT. Protein product: CASSQGGLPGLTGNTIYF.